The rows below give T cell receptor beta chains drawn from one sample of a study of T cells in Graves' hyperthyroidism and ophthalmopathy. TCRdb analysed the multiplex PCR reads with MiXCR anew, one entry per CDR3 protein. The profile shows about 480,000 distinct CDR3 sequences, 22% of them singletons. The sequencing sample was made of blood. Receptors were obtained from a woman aged 65 to 85 with Graves' ophthalmopathy. The CDR3 runs from the conserved cysteine through the conserved F or W. Fields, in order: D gene, V gene, clone size, J gene, CDR3 protein, CDR3 DNA. A D gene is named only where the DNA matches it firmly. The size of a clone is reported for some rows only, either as once, few or many, or as a class for expanded clones.

TRBD2	TRBV5-1	-	TRBJ2-7	CASSSSGPHYEQYF	TGCGCCAGCAGCAGTAGCGGGCCCCACTACGAGCAGTACTTC
TRBD2	TRBV27	many	TRBJ2-2	CASSSLLAGGTGELFF	TGTGCCAGCAGCAGTCTACTAGCGGGAGGAACCGGGGAGCTGTTTTTT
-	TRBV3-1	-	TRBJ1-1	CASSQANRMGAEAFF	TGTGCCAGCAGCCAAGCGAATCGGATGGGTGCTGAAGCTTTCTTT
TRBD2	TRBV12-5	-	TRBJ2-2	CASGLTSGRPGELFF	TGTGCTAGTGGCTTGACTAGCGGGAGACCCGGGGAGCTGTTTTTT
TRBD1	TRBV10-3	many	TRBJ1-1	CAIWTGVVNTEAFF	TGTGCCATCTGGACAGGGGTCGTGAACACTGAAGCTTTCTTT
TRBD1	TRBV12-3/TRBV12-4	many	TRBJ2-1	CASSSPWDRAANEQFF	TGTGCCAGCAGTTCCCCTTGGGACAGGGCGGCCAATGAGCAGTTCTTC
TRBD1	TRBV18	many	TRBJ2-1	CASSPGQGSYNEQFF	TGTGCCAGCAGCCCGGGACAGGGGTCCTACAATGAGCAGTTCTTC
TRBD2	TRBV9	-	TRBJ2-1	CASSTPPRASGRNEQFF	TGTGCCAGCAGCACCCCCCCTCGGGCTAGCGGGAGGAATGAGCAGTTCTTC
-	TRBV19	-	TRBJ1-5	CASSRPSGTRISPQHF	TGTGCCAGTAGTAGACCTAGCGGGACCAGAATCAGCCCCCAGCATTTT
TRBD2	TRBV7-2	-	TRBJ2-3	CASSFYTSGVISDTQYF	TGTGCCAGCAGCTTTTACACTAGCGGGGTGATTTCAGATACGCAGTATTTT
-	TRBV6-1	few	TRBJ1-5	CASMKQSNQPQHF	TGTGCCAGCATGAAGCAAAGCAATCAGCCCCAGCATTTT
TRBD2	TRBV27	-	TRBJ2-5	CASSPTSGRSLQETQYF	TGTGCCAGCAGTCCGACTAGCGGGCGGTCTCTACAAGAGACCCAGTACTTC
TRBD1	TRBV7-2	-	TRBJ1-2	CASSIRQGRGYTF	TGTGCCAGCAGCATTCGACAGGGACGGGGCTACACCTTC
-	TRBV6-1	-	TRBJ1-6	CASMGGAGSSPLHF	TGTGCCAGTATGGGGGGGGCAGGGAGTTCACCCCTCCACTTT
TRBD1	TRBV12-3/TRBV12-4	few	TRBJ1-1	CASSPRGQGTEAFF	TGTGCCAGCAGTCCCAGGGGGCAGGGGACTGAAGCTTTCTTT
-	TRBV11-2	many	TRBJ1-2	CASSPLGVGWGYTF	TGTGCCAGCAGCCCCCTCGGGGTAGGGTGGGGCTACACCTTC
-	TRBV3-1	-	TRBJ1-1	CASRSLSRGTEAFF	TGTGCCAGCAGATCACTAAGTAGGGGGACTGAAGCTTTCTTT
-	TRBV4-1	-	TRBJ1-3	CASNQLISGNTIYF	TGCGCCAGCAATCAGCTTATCTCTGGAAACACCATATATTTT
TRBD2	TRBV15	few	TRBJ2-1	CATSRKSGRRQFF	TGTGCCACCAGCAGAAAGAGCGGGAGAAGGCAGTTCTTC
-	TRBV4-1	few	TRBJ2-3	CASSQVPLAPDTDTQYF	TGCGCCAGCAGCCAAGTACCCCTAGCGCCTGACACAGATACGCAGTATTTT
-	TRBV6-1	-	TRBJ2-7	CASSPRESYEQYF	TGTGCCAGCAGTCCAAGGGAGTCCTACGAGCAGTACTTC
TRBD2	TRBV12-3/TRBV12-4	many	TRBJ2-1	CASSPWDSGRNEQFF	TGTGCCAGCAGTCCCTGGGATAGCGGGAGAAATGAGCAGTTCTTC
-	TRBV4-3	-	TRBJ2-2	CASSQEGPGAGELFF	TGCGCCAGCAGCCAAGAGGGCCCGGGCGCCGGGGAGCTGTTTTTT
-	TRBV12-3/TRBV12-4	many	TRBJ1-2	CASSLGRQDGYTF	TGTGCCAGCAGTTTAGGACGGCAGGATGGCTACACCTTC
TRBD2	TRBV9	-	TRBJ2-7	CASSVDGTSGDEQYF	TGTGCCAGCAGCGTAGACGGGACTAGTGGGGACGAGCAGTACTTC
-	TRBV19	-	TRBJ1-1	CASDPGGAVNTEAFF	TGTGCCAGCGACCCGGGGGGGGCCGTGAACACTGAAGCTTTCTTT
TRBD2	TRBV30	-	TRBJ2-7	CASSGRASYEQYF	TGTGCTTCTAGCGGGAGGGCCTCCTACGAGCAGTACTTC
-	TRBV3-1	few	TRBJ1-2	CASSPGQRDYGYTF	TGTGCCAGCAGCCCGGGCCAGCGGGACTATGGCTACACCTTC
-	TRBV10-3	few	TRBJ1-2	CAIRGDLAYGYTF	TGTGCCATCAGGGGGGACCTTGCCTATGGCTACACCTTC
TRBD2	TRBV6-1	many	TRBJ2-7	CASSPGGVRAGGGYEQYF	TGTGCCAGCAGCCCCGGAGGGGTCCGAGCGGGAGGGGGCTACGAGCAGTACTTC
TRBD2	TRBV7-2	few	TRBJ2-5	CASSLDPSGRGTQYF	TGTGCCAGCAGCTTAGACCCTAGCGGGAGAGGGACCCAGTACTTC
TRBD1	TRBV5-1	few	TRBJ2-1	CASSLGGQLSYNEQFF	TGCGCCAGCAGCTTGGGGGGACAGCTCTCCTACAATGAGCAGTTCTTC
-	TRBV20-1	-	TRBJ2-2	CSARDGSFYTGELFF	TGCAGTGCTAGAGACGGGAGTTTCTACACCGGGGAGCTGTTTTTT
-	TRBV12-3/TRBV12-4	many	TRBJ1-5	CASSLGIQVYSNQPQHF	TGTGCCAGCAGTTTGGGGATCCAAGTATATAGCAATCAGCCCCAGCATTTT
-	TRBV27	few	TRBJ2-7	CASSLSVRLSSYEQYF	TGTGCCAGCAGTTTATCGGTGCGTTTGAGCTCCTACGAGCAGTACTTC
TRBD2	TRBV3-1	-	TRBJ2-7	CASSQASGGSYEQYF	TGTGCCAGCAGCCAGGCTAGCGGGGGGTCCTACGAGCAGTACTTC
-	TRBV11-2	-	TRBJ1-3	CASSLRGPSSGNTIYF	TGTGCCAGCAGCTTGCGGGGGCCAAGCTCTGGAAACACCATATATTTT
-	TRBV20-1	-	TRBJ1-3	CSAREGSTSGNTIYF	TGCAGTGCTAGGGAGGGCAGCACCTCTGGAAACACCATATATTTT
-	TRBV4-2	-	TRBJ1-1	CASSQGRASGEAFF	TGTGCCAGCAGCCAAGGCCGGGCCTCGGGGGAAGCTTTCTTT
-	TRBV9	few	TRBJ2-1	CAIHRGRRVVYNEQFF	TGTGCCATCCACCGGGGCCGCAGGGTGGTTTACAATGAGCAGTTCTTC
TRBD2	TRBV12-3/TRBV12-4	few	TRBJ2-1	CASRRLAERHEQFF	TGTGCCAGCAGGCGGCTAGCGGAGAGGCATGAGCAGTTCTTC
-	TRBV7-9	few	TRBJ2-3	CASSHLQGRTTDTQYF	TGTGCCAGCAGCCACCTGCAGGGACGGACGACAGATACGCAGTATTTT